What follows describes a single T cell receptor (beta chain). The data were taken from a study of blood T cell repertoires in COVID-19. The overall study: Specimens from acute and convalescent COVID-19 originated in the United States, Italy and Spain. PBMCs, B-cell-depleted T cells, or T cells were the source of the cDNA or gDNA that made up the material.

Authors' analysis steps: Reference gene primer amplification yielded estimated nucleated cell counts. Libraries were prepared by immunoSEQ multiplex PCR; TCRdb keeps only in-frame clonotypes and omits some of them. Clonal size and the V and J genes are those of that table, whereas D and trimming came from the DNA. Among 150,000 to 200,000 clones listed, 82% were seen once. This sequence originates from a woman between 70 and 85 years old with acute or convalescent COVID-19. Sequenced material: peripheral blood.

The CDR3 is CASSYPGPRYGYTF. CDR3 coding DNA: TGTGCCAGCAGTTATCCAGGGCCTAGGTATGGCTACACCTTC. The gene calls are TRBV28 and TRBJ1-2, with D possibly matching TRBD1 (5 bases). The CDR3 is 14 residues long. The V end lost 4 bases, the J end lost 5 bases, and 14 bases lay between the germline ends. From germline, CDR1 is MDHEN and CDR2 SYDVKM.